What follows are 22 T cell receptor beta chains derived from one specimen sequenced in a study of shared clonotypes between healthy human individuals. Using immunoSEQ multiplex PCR, the repertoire was profiled, and TCRdb retains in-frame clones only, with some absent. The table records 2 million to 2.5 million clones, 95% of them present only once. Sequencing was performed on naive CD4+ T cells sorted from blood. Documented subset: CD45RA+ positively selected. All receptors come from a young man in good health.

The chain is built from TRBV14 and TRBJ1-2; D call uncertain. The V and J ends lost 5 bases and 4 bases respectively, with 11 bases between them. This CDR3 has 13 residues. CDR1 and CDR2 from the germline V gene are SGHDN and FVKESK. This chain's CDR3 is CASSFRALYGYTF. CDR3 bases: TGTGCCAGCAGCTTCCGGGCCCTCTATGGCTACACCTTC. The variable domain in full, completed from reference TRBV14 and TRBJ1-2, reads EAGVTQFPSHSVIEKGQTVTLRCDPISGHDNLYWYRRVMGKEIKFLLHFVKESKQDESGMPNNRFLAERTGGTYSTLKVQPAELEDSGVYFCASSFRALYGYTFGSGTRLTVV.

About this clone itself: Possible read error: a much larger clone is one base away. The V and J genes are TRBV30 and TRBJ1-6, with no clear D. V lost 7 bases, J lost 5 bases, and 12 bases lay in between. Germline loops: CDR1 GTSNPN, CDR2 SVGIG (reference sequence). The length of the CDR3 is 13 residues. The CDR3 DNA is TGTGCCTCAGGTGGGGAAGATAATTCACCCCTCCACTTT. Amino acids: CASGGEDNSPLHF.

The chain joins TRBV5-1 to TRBJ2-7, with D tentatively TRBD1 or TRBD2 (5 bases each). The CDR3 has 12 amino acids. Trimming shortened V by 4 bases and J by 3 bases, and 8 bases separated the two germline ends. CDR1 and CDR2 from the germline V gene are SGHRS and YFSETQ. CDR3 nucleotide sequence: TGCGCCAGCAGCGGGGACCTCTACGAGCAGTACTTC. It translates to CASSGDLYEQYF.

The chain recombines TRBV5-4 with TRBJ1-3; D gene ambiguous. This CDR3 region has 13 residues. V was clipped by 2 bases and J by 7 bases, with 10 bases between them. Germline V gene data show CDR1 as SGHNT and CDR2 as YYREEE (reference sequence). The CDR3 here is CASSFPGQNTIYF. For the CDR3, the DNA is TGTGCCAGCAGCTTCCCAGGCCAGAACACCATATATTTT.

V is TRBV18 and J is TRBJ2-1, with 8 bases identical to TRBD2. The CDR3 contains 17 residues. J lost 0 bases, V lost 0 bases, and 4 bases had no gene match. From germline, CDR1 is KGHSH and CDR2 LQKENI. In nucleotides, the CDR3 is TGTGCCAGCTCACCACCTAGTAGCGGGACCTCCTACAATGAGCAGTTCTTC. Encoded protein: CASSPPSSGTSYNEQFF.

The chain couples TRBV19 to TRBJ2-7; D unclear. Per germline, CDR1 LNHDA and CDR2 SQIVND (reference sequence). CDR3 length: 13 amino acids. With 4 bases removed from V and 0 bases from J, the gap between germline ends came to 7 bases. The CDR3 loop is CASSKGYSYEQYF. DNA for the CDR3: TGTGCCAGTAGTAAAGGCTACTCCTACGAGCAGTACTTC.

The chain joins TRBV18 to TRBJ2-7; tentatively, D is TRBD1 or TRBD2 (5 bases each). CDR1 is KGHSH, CDR2 LQKENI, per germline. The CDR3 is made up of 16 amino acids. The ends were cut back, 6 bases at V and 0 bases at J, with 18 bases in the middle. Written as DNA, the CDR3 is TGTGCCAGCTCGCCCTCAACAGGCGGGTTCTCCTACGAGCAGTACTTC. Encoded protein: CASSPSTGGFSYEQYF.

This sequence joins TRBV2 and TRBJ2-4; TRBD1 aligns across 8 bases. In germline, CDR1 is SNHLY, CDR2 FYNNEI. The CDR3 has 15 amino acids. The V gene end was trimmed by 7 bases and the J gene end by 8 bases; junction bases not matched to a gene: 13. CDR3 in amino acids: CASTLDRVKADIQYF. For the CDR3, the DNA is TGTGCCAGCACCTTGGACAGGGTAAAGGCTGACATTCAGTACTTC. Full variable domain (rest looked up from reference TRBV2 and TRBJ2-4): EPEVTQTPSHQVTQMGQEVILRCVPISNHLYFYWYRQILGQKVEFLVSFYNNEISEKSEIFDDQFSVERPDGSNFTLKIRSTKLEDSAMYFCASTLDRVKADIQYFGAGTRLSVL.

The genes are TRBV30 and TRBJ2-1; 9 bases map to TRBD1. V lost 2 bases and J lost 8; bases outside the gene matches: 7. This CDR3 spans 14 amino acids. Germline V CDR1 and CDR2: GTSNPN, SVGIG (reference sequence). The CDR3 sequence: CAWSPGQGGDEQFF. The CDR3 DNA follows: TGTGCCTGGAGTCCGGGACAGGGCGGGGATGAGCAGTTCTTC.

As to this clone: The same CDR3 can be traced to other DNA sequences in this sample. The rearrangement uses TRBV30 and TRBJ1-2, with 7 bases fitting TRBD1. V gave up 2 bases and J gave up 7 bases; unmatched junction bases: 10. The CDR3 length is 14 residues. CDR1 and CDR2 (germline): GTSNPN, SVGIG (reference sequence). CDR3 nucleotides: TGTGCCTGGAGTACTCGACAGGGCGCGAGTGGCTACACCTTC. Translating gives CAWSTRQGASGYTF.

The chain has TRBV7-9 and TRBJ1-2, with 7 bases that match TRBD1. J lost 8 bases, V lost 5 bases, and 8 bases had no gene match. This CDR3 region has 13 residues. CDR1 is SEHNR, CDR2 FQNEAQ, per germline (reference sequence). This chain's CDR3 is CASSPRQGRGYTF. The CDR3 DNA sequence: TGTGCCAGCAGCCCCCGACAGGGACGGGGCTACACCTTC.

J is TRBJ1-2 and V is TRBV5-1; TRBD1 might be the D (5 bases). Germline V gene lookup returns CDR1 SGHRS and CDR2 YFSETQ. The CDR3 runs to 13 residues. Trimming took 0 bases from V and 8 from J, leaving 11 bases between them. The DNA of the CDR3 is TGCGCCAGCAGCTTGGCCTTCGGGGACGGCTACACCTTC. Protein: CASSLAFGDGYTF.

The V call is TRBV28, the J call TRBJ2-1; D not certain. Deletions cut 7 bases from V and 5 bases from J, with 6 bases between. The germline V gene encodes CDR1 MDHEN and CDR2 SYDVKM. CDR3 size: 11 residues. The CDR3 coding sequence is TGTGCCAGCAACTTAAACAATGAGCAGTTCTTC. This encodes CASNLNNEQFF.

Concerning this clone itself: At the DNA level, this CDR3 is encoded by other sequences in the same sample as well. This chain uses TRBV18 with TRBJ1-2, with D perhaps TRBD1 (5 bases). The CDR3 totals 14 residues. Germline V CDR1 and CDR2: KGHSH, LQKENI. Trimming removed 0 bases at V and 2 bases at J, with 7 bases between. The CDR3 nucleotides are TGTGCCAGCTCACCACCGGGGGGGAACTATGGCTACACCTTC. This gives the protein CASSPPGGNYGYTF.

The rearrangement uses TRBV12-5 and TRBJ2-2, with D perhaps TRBD1 or TRBD2 (5 bases each). CDR1 LGHNT and CDR2 FRNRAP come from the germline V gene. The CDR3 has 17 residues. The V and J ends lost 4 bases and 0 bases respectively, with 15 bases between them. The CDR3 sequence is CASGWTGGRTNTGELFF. CDR3 nucleotide sequence: TGTGCTAGTGGTTGGACTGGGGGACGGACGAACACCGGGGAGCTGTTTTTT.

The sample holds a few counts of this clone. This chain joins TRBV19 and TRBJ1-1; D remains ambiguous. Trimming took off 1 base at V and 0 bases at J, with 6 bases between the two ends. Germline V gene data show CDR1 as LNHDA and CDR2 as SQIVND (reference sequence). The CDR3 loop spans 14 amino acids. The CDR3 region is CASSIVAVNTEAFF. CDR3 DNA sequence: TGTGCCAGTAGTATAGTTGCGGTGAACACTGAAGCTTTCTTT.

This rearrangement joins TRBV7-2 to TRBJ2-5; D is perhaps TRBD1 or TRBD2 (6 bases each). CDR1 is SGHTA, CDR2 FQGNSA, per germline. This CDR3 contains 14 residues. V lost 0 bases and J 3 bases, leaving 8 bases between the germline ends. The CDR3 DNA sequence: TGTGCCAGCAGCTTAGCCGGGGGCGAAGAGACCCAGTACTTC. Translated: CASSLAGGEETQYF.

The chain is built from TRBV7-6 and TRBJ1-3, with D uncertain. Per the germline V gene, CDR1 is SGHVS and CDR2 is FNYEAQ. Trimming stripped 2 bases from V and 3 bases from J, with 14 bases between. This CDR3 contains 16 residues. The CDR3 DNA reads as TGTGCCAGCAGCTTACAGGAGGCTGGGATTGGAAACACCATATATTTT. Protein sequence: CASSLQEAGIGNTIYF.

The chain couples TRBV9 to TRBJ2-3; 9 nucleotides match TRBD1. Trimming removed 0 bases from V and 1 base from J; junction bases left unmatched: 3. CDR1 is SGDLS and CDR2 is YYNGEE in the germline V gene. This CDR3 has 16 amino acids. CDR3 bases: TGTGCCAGCAGCGTAGGCGGGGACAGGGGCACAGATACGCAGTATTTT. It codes for CASSVGGDRGTDTQYF.

This clone has only one observation. The V call is TRBV7-3, the J call TRBJ2-7; TRBD2 matches 9 bases. Losses at the gene ends were 3 bases for V and 3 bases for J; bases not matched to a gene: 9. This CDR3 comprises 16 residues. CDR1 is SGHTA and CDR2 is FQGTGA in the germline V gene. The CDR3 loop reads CASSLAGTSTSYEQYF. The CDR3 DNA follows: TGTGCCAGCAGCTTGGCCGGGACTAGCACTAGCTACGAGCAGTACTTC.

The chain recombines TRBV5-4 with TRBJ1-4; 7 bases are shared with TRBD1. V lost 4 bases to trimming and J lost 7 bases; unmatched junction nucleotides: 10. CDR3 length: 15 amino acids. The V gene's germline CDR1 is SGHNT and CDR2 YYREEE (reference sequence). The chain's CDR3 is CASSPRAGGVEKLFF. CDR3 nucleotides: TGTGCCAGCAGCCCCCGTGCAGGGGGAGTTGAAAAACTGTTTTTT. The full variable domain, with the rest looked up from reference TRBV5-4 and TRBJ1-4, is ETGVTQSPTHLIKTRGQQVTLRCSSQSGHNTVSWYQQALGQGPQFIFQYYREEENGRGNFPPRFSGLQFPNYSSELNVNALELDDSALYLCASSPRAGGVEKLFFGSGTQLSVL.

The chain carries TRBV7-2 and TRBJ2-3; 12 positions agree with TRBD2. After removal of 5 bases from V and 8 bases from J, the junction contained 8 bases not matched to a gene. Germline loops: CDR1 SGHTA, CDR2 FQGNSA. The CDR3 has 15 residues. The CDR3 region has the DNA TGTGCCAGCAGCCTGCCTCCGGGACTAGCGGGTACGCAGTATTTT. It is translated as CASSLPPGLAGTQYF.